The next 12 T cell receptor beta chains were all read from a single sample in a study of response to subunit inactivated influenza vaccine. One entry per CDR3 protein results from TCRdb running MiXCR on the RT-PCR reads. In the table there are approximately 500,000 distinct CDR3 sequences, 13% of which are singletons. The source material was PBMCs from blood, sampled 40 to 50 days after vaccination. The receptors were sampled from a man aged 50-60 years who received an inactivated influenza vaccine.

The chain is built from TRBV7-8 and TRBJ1-2, with D perhaps matching TRBD1 (5 bases). Trimming took off 3 bases at V and 5 bases at J, with 10 bases between the two ends. Germline CDR1 SGHVS, CDR2 FQNEAQ. The CDR3 has 13 amino acids. Here the CDR3 reads CASSLTAAYGYTF. The CDR3 nucleotides are TGTGCCAGCAGCTTGACAGCCGCTTATGGCTACACCTTC.

This clonotype appeared many times. The rearrangement uses TRBV13 and TRBJ2-3; TRBD2 matches at 12 bases. The J segment lost 4 bases and the V segment lost 3 bases, leaving 11 bases of the junction unmatched. The CDR3 runs 18 residues. Germline V gene lookup returns CDR1 PRHDT and CDR2 FYEKMQ (reference sequence). The CDR3 region is CASSLAKYGLAGSDTQYF. In nucleotides, the CDR3 is TGTGCCAGCAGCTTGGCCAAATATGGACTAGCGGGGTCAGATACGCAGTATTTT.

The V gene is TRBV5-5, the J gene TRBJ1-1; D not resolved. V was trimmed by 4 bases and J by 7 bases, leaving 11 bases between them. CDR1 is SGHKS and CDR2 is YYEKEE in the germline V gene (reference sequence). This CDR3 is built from 12 residues. The CDR3 region has the DNA TGTGCCAGCAGCCTGGCAGCCGGTGAAGCTTTCTTT. This encodes CASSLAAGEAFF.

This clonotype was seen a few times. The chain couples TRBV20-1 to TRBJ1-1, with D perhaps matching TRBD1 (5 bases). The V gene's germline CDR1 is DFQATT and CDR2 SNEGSKA (reference sequence). The CDR3 sequence is 13 residues long. V lost 0 bases and J lost 6, with 11 bases in between. CDR3 nucleotides: TGCAGTGCTAGAGATCCGGGGCTTCCTGAAGCTTTCTTT. Amino acids: CSARDPGLPEAFF.

This chain links TRBV3-1 with TRBJ2-3; D unresolved. Trimming shortened V by 0 bases and J by 6 bases, and 13 bases separated the two germline ends. The CDR3 is made up of 15 amino acids. The V gene's germline CDR1 is LGHDT and CDR2 YNNKEL (reference sequence). CDR3 loop: CASSQDLTGVDTQYF. The CDR3, as DNA: TGTGCCAGCAGCCAAGATCTAACGGGTGTGGATACGCAGTATTTT.

The J gene is TRBJ2-1, the V gene TRBV20-1; 7 positions agree with TRBD2. In germline, CDR1 is DFQATT, CDR2 SNEGSKA (reference sequence). Trimming removed 3 bases from V and 7 bases from J; junction bases left unmatched: 12. The CDR3 runs to 15 residues. The CDR3 reads CSASGGRADSNEQFF. CDR3 sequence (DNA): TGCAGTGCTAGTGGTGGGAGGGCCGATTCGAATGAGCAGTTCTTC.

This clonotype has only a few counts. J is TRBJ2-1 and V is TRBV29-1, with 8 bases matching TRBD1. The CDR3 is made up of 15 amino acids. Per germline, CDR1 SQVTM and CDR2 ANQGSEA. Germline trimming cut 5 bases from V and 1 base from J; bases unmatched to any gene: 7. This chain's CDR3 is CSVLPGGLSYNEQFF. The DNA for the CDR3 is TGCAGCGTTCTACCAGGGGGCCTATCCTACAATGAGCAGTTCTTC.

J is TRBJ2-5 and V is TRBV19; maybe TRBD2 (6 bases). Germline V CDR1 and CDR2: LNHDA, SQIVND (reference sequence). Trimming cost V 5 bases and J 4 bases, with 17 bases left between them. The CDR3 consists of 15 residues. The CDR3 region is CASSPLGGAIETQYF. DNA of the CDR3: TGTGCCAGTAGTCCCCTTGGCGGGGCGATAGAGACCCAGTACTTC.

This clonotype was counted a few times. This rearrangement joins TRBV5-5 to TRBJ2-2, with D possibly matching TRBD1 (6 bases). CDR3 length equals 16 residues. Trimming shortened V by 0 bases and J by 6 bases, and 15 bases separated the two germline ends. Germline lookup yields CDR1 SGHKS and CDR2 YYEKEE (reference sequence). CDR3 amino acids: CASSLAPGAGAGELFF. The DNA of the CDR3 is TGTGCCAGCAGCTTGGCCCCAGGGGCCGGCGCCGGGGAGCTGTTTTTT.

This sequence joins TRBV25-1 and TRBJ2-5, with 7 positions matching TRBD1. The V gene end was trimmed by 5 bases and the J gene end by 3 bases; junction bases not matched to a gene: 12. This CDR3 comprises 16 residues. In germline, CDR1 is MGHDK, CDR2 SYGVNS. CDR3 loop: CASSRQGVASKETQYF. In DNA form, the CDR3 reads TGTGCCAGCAGTCGACAGGGAGTCGCATCCAAAGAGACCCAGTACTTC.

The chain combines TRBV5-1 with TRBJ2-1; tentative D call: TRBD2 (6 bases). V was clipped by 1 base and J by 4 bases, with 15 bases between them. This CDR3 is 16 amino acids long. Germline CDR1 SGHRS, CDR2 YFSETQ. The CDR3 coding sequence is TGCGCCAGCAGCTTGTTCTCCTTTGCGGGGTACAATGAGCAGTTCTTC. This codes for CASSLFSFAGYNEQFF.

This chain joins TRBV7-2 and TRBJ2-2; D is possibly TRBD1 or TRBD2 (5 bases each). The CDR3 totals 14 residues. Germline CDR1 and CDR2: SGHTA and FQGNSA. V was trimmed by 5 bases and J by 7 bases, leaving 14 bases between them. CDR3 loop: CASSPTGPVGELFF. The CDR3 nucleotides are TGTGCCAGCAGCCCCACGGGGCCCGTCGGGGAGCTGTTTTTT.